This entry describes one TCR beta chain. These data come from a study of shared clonotypes between healthy human individuals. Study in general: Per-donor plates numbered three CD4 naive, three CD4 memory, two CD8 naive and one CD8 memory.

Several immunoSEQ plates held equal portions of the genomic DNA taken from each subset. Sequencing used immunoSEQ multiplex PCR; TCRdb keeps in-frame clones, though not all of them. Here the sample spans about 800,000 clones, roughly 96% being singletons. Terminally differentiated effector memory CD45RA+ cells were left out of the naive CD8 fraction, which was CD45RO-negative and positively selected for CCR7. V was trimmed by 3 bases and J by 13 bases, leaving 10 bases between them. CDR1 is DFQATT, CDR2 SNEGSKA, per germline (reference sequence). This CDR3 has 10 residues. The V call is TRBV20-1, the J call TRBJ2-1; D remains ambiguous. Input material: naive CD8+ T cells sorted from blood. This TCR was sampled from a man aged 25 to 40 in good health. The CDR3 nucleotides read TGCAGTGCTAGTCGTCTAGGTCAGTTCTTC. Translation gives CSASRLGQFF.